This T cell receptor (beta chain) was observed in a study of regulatory and conventional T cells in RAG deficiency (dated by TCRdb to about 2017). About the full investigation: Autoimmunity is frequently linked to hypomorphic RAG mutations in combined immunodeficiency or atypical SCID. The study used high-throughput TCR beta sequencing to compare repertoire diversity and composition of Treg, conventional CD4+ and CD8+ T cells between RAG-deficient patients and healthy controls. Broader findings and caveats from the paper: Rather than being bona fide Treg cells, the sorted CD25-high CD127-low cells in Omenn syndrome patients may represent peripherally activated cells. Compared with controls, Omenn syndrome and CID/AS patients had 80 to 100-fold fewer unique TCR beta sequences in Treg cells, whereas the reduction in the other subsets was around 10-fold. Some T-cell subset analyses were not performed for some subjects. Shorter CDR3 lengths were found in all patient T-cell subsets, and >75% Treg-Tconv repertoire overlap at nucleotide and amino acid level was observed in Omenn syndrome patients. Markedly lower Shannon entropy and higher Simpson indices were observed in RAG-deficient patients than in control T-cell subpopulations.

Library creation used the immunoSEQ multiplex PCR assay. Rearranged TCR beta chain products were amplified from genomic DNA of sorted T-cell subsets and sequenced. Concerning the study's data processing: Shannon entropy and Simpson indices were used to quantify the repertoire diversity of productive TCR beta rearrangements. Clonal expansion was assessed by the summed frequency of the 100 most abundant productive TCR beta clonotypes among total reads. The TRB repertoires were evaluated with a self-reactivity index based on amino acid usage at CDR3beta positions 6 and 7. Two-way ANOVA was used for repertoire analyses, while Student t or Mann-Whitney tests were used for flow cytometric analyses. TCRdb took over this immuneACCESS table, retaining in-frame rearrangements with V and J assigned. Such tables are incomplete; in checked studies, under half of the missing clones stem from an unresolved V gene, and the remainder is unexplained. V and J calls and clone size come straight from that table; D and trimming were deduced from the DNA. Within this sample are about 2,600 clones, with around four fifths of them counted one time only. The ten largest make up around 4.7% of the sample.

On this clone itself: What antigen it recognizes has not been identified. Per-nucleotide qualities are absent, and no much larger clonotype sits a single base away.

Before genomic DNA extraction, conventional CD4+ T cells were purified from blood as CD25-low CD127-high cells. Eight patients with RAG deficiency were studied, comprising one with SCID, two with Omenn syndrome and five with combined immunodeficiency or atypical SCID. Here V drops 6 bases and J drops 4 bases, and the junction holds 10 bases not matched to any gene. The CDR1 and CDR2 encoded by the germline V gene are SQVTM and ANQGSEA. The CDR3 has 14 amino acids, counting the end cysteine and phenylalanine. The entry retains the CDR3 DNA only, 42 bases that are in frame from base 1. Material: CD4+ effector T cells sorted from blood. The chain employs TRBV29-1 and TRBJ1-2; TRBD1 lines up with 8 middle nucleotides. The TCR was taken from a human donor with RAG deficiency presenting as severe combined immunodeficiency. This receptor carries the CDR3 CSVTTGERIYGYTF. The DNA sequence is as follows: TGCAGCGTAACGACAGGGGAACGGATCTATGGCTACACCTTC. When the CDR3 is completed using the reference TRBV29-1 and TRBJ1-2 genes on either side, the full variable domain is SAVISQKPSRDICQRGTSLTIQCQVDSQVTMMFWYRQQPGQSLTLIATANQGSEATYESGFVIDKFPISRPNLTFSTLTVSNMSPEDSSIYLCSVTTGERIYGYTFGSGTRLTVV.